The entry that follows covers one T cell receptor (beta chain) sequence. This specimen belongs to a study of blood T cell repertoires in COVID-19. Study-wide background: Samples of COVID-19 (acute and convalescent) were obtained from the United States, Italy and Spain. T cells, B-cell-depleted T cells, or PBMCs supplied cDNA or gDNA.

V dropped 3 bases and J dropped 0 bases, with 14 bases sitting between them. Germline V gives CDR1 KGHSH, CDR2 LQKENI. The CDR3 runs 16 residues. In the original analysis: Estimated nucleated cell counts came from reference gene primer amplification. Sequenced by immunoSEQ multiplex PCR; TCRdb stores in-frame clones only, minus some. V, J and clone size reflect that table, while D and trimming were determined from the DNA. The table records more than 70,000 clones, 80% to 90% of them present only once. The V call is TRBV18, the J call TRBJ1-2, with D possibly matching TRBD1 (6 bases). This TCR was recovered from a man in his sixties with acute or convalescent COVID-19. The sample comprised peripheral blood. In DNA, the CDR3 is TGTGCCAGCTCACCCGGACAGCAGCCAGCTAACTATGGCTACACCTTC. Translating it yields CASSPGQQPANYGYTF.